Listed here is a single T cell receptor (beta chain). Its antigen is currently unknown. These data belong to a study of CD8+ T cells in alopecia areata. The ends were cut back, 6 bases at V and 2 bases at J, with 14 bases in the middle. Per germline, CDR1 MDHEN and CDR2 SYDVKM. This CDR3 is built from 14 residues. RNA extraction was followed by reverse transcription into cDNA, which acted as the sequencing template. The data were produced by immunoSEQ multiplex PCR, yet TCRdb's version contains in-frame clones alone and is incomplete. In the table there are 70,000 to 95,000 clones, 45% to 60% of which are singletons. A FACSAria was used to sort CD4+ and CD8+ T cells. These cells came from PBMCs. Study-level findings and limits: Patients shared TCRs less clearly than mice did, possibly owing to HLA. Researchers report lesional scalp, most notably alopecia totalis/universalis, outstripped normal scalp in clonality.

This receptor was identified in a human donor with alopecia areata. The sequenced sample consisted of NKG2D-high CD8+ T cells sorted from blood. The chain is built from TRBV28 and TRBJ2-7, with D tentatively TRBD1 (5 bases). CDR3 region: CASSYVTVAYEQYF. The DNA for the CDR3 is TGTGCCAGCAGCTATGTGACAGTCGCCTACGAGCAGTACTTC.